This T cell receptor beta chain appears in the sequencing data of a study of monozygotic twins with inflammatory bowel disease. Points on this clonotype: Its antigen remains unknown.

Researchers put TCRalpha and TCRbeta cDNA through two nested PCRs lasting approximately 17 and 9 cycles. From its re-call of the 5' RACE reads, TCRdb lists each CDR3 protein once, without DNA. This repertoire includes over 100,000 distinct CDR3 sequences. Regarding the study as a whole: Among IBD patients, fewer clonotypes were shared with others than among healthy twins, especially with disease activity.

Donors gave around 2.6 ml of blood apiece. Whole blood served as the source of total RNA, and no T cell sorting took place. The sequence was obtained from a human donor with ulcerative colitis or Crohn's disease, or a healthy co-twin of an affected twin (not recorded which). Input material: blood.

The CDR3: CASSLIGQSSYEQYF. The genes are TRBV3-1 and TRBJ2-7; the D call from TCRdb, TRBD2, cannot be confirmed without DNA. CDR3 length equals 15 residues. Germline lookup yields CDR1 LGHDT and CDR2 YNNKEL (reference sequence).